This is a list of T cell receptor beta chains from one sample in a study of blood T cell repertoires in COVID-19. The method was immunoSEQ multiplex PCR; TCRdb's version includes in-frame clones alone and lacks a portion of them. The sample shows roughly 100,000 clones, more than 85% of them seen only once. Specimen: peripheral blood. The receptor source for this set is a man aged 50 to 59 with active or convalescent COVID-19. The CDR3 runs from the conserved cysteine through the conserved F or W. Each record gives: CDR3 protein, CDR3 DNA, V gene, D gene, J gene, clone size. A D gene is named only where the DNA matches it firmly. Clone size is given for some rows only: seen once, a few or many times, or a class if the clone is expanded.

cdr3_aa: CASSLGGSEAFF; cdr3_nt: TGTGCCAGCAGCTTAGGAGGGAGTGAAGCTTTCTTT; v_call: TRBV7-2; d_call: NA; j_call: TRBJ1-1; clone_size: NA
cdr3_aa: CASSLTIGAGGANSPLHF; cdr3_nt: TGTGCCAGCAGTTTGACTATTGGGGCAGGGGGCGCGAATTCACCCCTCCACTTT; v_call: TRBV28; d_call: TRBD1; j_call: TRBJ1-6; clone_size: NA
cdr3_aa: CASSPDRPNTGELFF; cdr3_nt: TGTGCCAGCAGCCCGGACAGACCGAACACCGGGGAGCTGTTTTTT; v_call: TRBV5-4; d_call: NA; j_call: TRBJ2-2; clone_size: few
cdr3_aa: CASKDSYSPLHF; cdr3_nt: TGTGCCAGCAAGGACAGTTATTCACCCCTCCACTTT; v_call: TRBV6-5; d_call: NA; j_call: TRBJ1-6; clone_size: NA
cdr3_aa: CASSPGGASNQPQHF; cdr3_nt: TGTGCCAGCAGCCCCGGGGGGGCGAGCAATCAGCCCCAGCATTTT; v_call: TRBV7-2; d_call: NA; j_call: TRBJ1-5; clone_size: NA
cdr3_aa: CASSLLGAYEQYF; cdr3_nt: TGTGCCAGCAGTTTGCTAGGGGCCTACGAGCAGTACTTC; v_call: TRBV6-6; d_call: NA; j_call: TRBJ2-7; clone_size: NA
cdr3_aa: CATSSWSDSVAYYNSPLHF; cdr3_nt: TGTGCCACCAGCAGCTGGTCGGACAGTGTGGCATACTATAATTCACCCCTCCACTTT; v_call: TRBV15; d_call: NA; j_call: TRBJ1-6; clone_size: NA
cdr3_aa: CASSRQGLTGELFF; cdr3_nt: TGTGCCAGCAGCAGACAGGGGTTAACCGGGGAGCTGTTTTTT; v_call: TRBV28; d_call: TRBD1; j_call: TRBJ2-2; clone_size: NA
cdr3_aa: CASSQGIPYNEQFF; cdr3_nt: TGTGCCAGTAGCCAGGGGATCCCCTACAATGAGCAGTTCTTC; v_call: TRBV19; d_call: NA; j_call: TRBJ2-1; clone_size: NA
cdr3_aa: CASSEAASGGAKDTQYF; cdr3_nt: TGTGCCAGCAGTGAAGCGGCTAGCGGGGGGGCCAAGGATACGCAGTATTTT; v_call: TRBV6-1; d_call: TRBD2; j_call: TRBJ2-3; clone_size: NA
cdr3_aa: CASRARLNTGELFF; cdr3_nt: TGTGCCAGCAGGGCTCGTCTGAACACCGGGGAGCTGTTTTTT; v_call: TRBV27; d_call: NA; j_call: TRBJ2-2; clone_size: once
cdr3_aa: CASSFGTGEGYTF; cdr3_nt: TGTGCCAGCAGCTTTGGGACAGGGGAAGGCTACACCTTC; v_call: TRBV11-2; d_call: TRBD1; j_call: TRBJ1-2; clone_size: NA
cdr3_aa: CASTLGGESRTEAFF; cdr3_nt: TGCGCCAGCACCCTAGGGGGGGAATCAAGGACTGAAGCTTTCTTT; v_call: TRBV5-1; d_call: NA; j_call: TRBJ1-1; clone_size: NA
cdr3_aa: CASSQDSGTPGNTIYF; cdr3_nt: TGTGCCAGCAGCCAAGATTCCGGGACACCTGGAAACACCATATATTTT; v_call: TRBV3-1/TRBV3-2; d_call: NA; j_call: TRBJ1-3; clone_size: NA
cdr3_aa: CASSNTGSGTGELFF; cdr3_nt: TGTGCCAGCAGCAATACAGGGTCGGGCACCGGGGAGCTGTTTTTT; v_call: TRBV5-4; d_call: NA; j_call: TRBJ2-2; clone_size: NA
cdr3_aa: CASPPGIGGFQETQYF; cdr3_nt: TGTGCCAGCCCGCCCGGGATAGGGGGTTTCCAAGAGACCCAGTACTTC; v_call: TRBV5-8; d_call: NA; j_call: TRBJ2-5; clone_size: few
cdr3_aa: CASSSPLVSGGRGETQYF; cdr3_nt: TGTGCCAGCAGTTCCCCCCTAGTTAGCGGGGGGAGGGGAGAGACCCAGTACTTC; v_call: TRBV28; d_call: TRBD2; j_call: TRBJ2-5; clone_size: NA
cdr3_aa: CASADNWNSPLHF; cdr3_nt: TGTGCCAGCGCGGACAACTGGAATTCACCCCTCCACTTT; v_call: TRBV6-5; d_call: NA; j_call: TRBJ1-6; clone_size: NA
cdr3_aa: CASSGRSGYGYTF; cdr3_nt: TGTGCCAGCAGCGGGCGGTCGGGGTATGGCTACACCTTC; v_call: TRBV7-2; d_call: NA; j_call: TRBJ1-2; clone_size: NA
cdr3_aa: CASSEGTAAGETQYF; cdr3_nt: TGTGCCAGCAGTGAAGGGACAGCCGCTGGAGAGACCCAGTACTTC; v_call: TRBV2; d_call: NA; j_call: TRBJ2-5; clone_size: NA
cdr3_aa: CASSADRGHYNEQFF; cdr3_nt: TGTGCCAGTAGCGCAGACAGGGGCCACTACAATGAGCAGTTCTTC; v_call: TRBV19; d_call: TRBD1; j_call: TRBJ2-1; clone_size: NA
cdr3_aa: CASSISTGSGSPLHF; cdr3_nt: TGTGCCAGCAGCATTTCGACAGGGTCGGGTTCACCCCTCCACTTT; v_call: TRBV7-2; d_call: TRBD1; j_call: TRBJ1-6; clone_size: NA
cdr3_aa: CASSLVWPNTEAFF; cdr3_nt: TGTGCCAGCAGTTTAGTATGGCCGAACACTGAAGCTTTCTTT; v_call: TRBV27; d_call: NA; j_call: TRBJ1-1; clone_size: NA
cdr3_aa: CASRSGTGGSPLHF; cdr3_nt: TGTGCCAGCAGATCTGGGACAGGGGGATCACCCCTCCACTTT; v_call: TRBV28; d_call: TRBD1; j_call: TRBJ1-6; clone_size: NA
cdr3_aa: CASSQEIAGEAGETQYF; cdr3_nt: TGTGCCAGCAGCCAAGAGATAGCGGGGGAGGCAGGGGAGACCCAGTACTTC; v_call: TRBV3-1/TRBV3-2; d_call: TRBD2; j_call: TRBJ2-5; clone_size: NA
cdr3_aa: CASSPGGWGKNIQYF; cdr3_nt: TGTGCCAGCAGCCCTGGGGGCTGGGGCAAAAACATTCAGTACTTC; v_call: TRBV7-8; d_call: NA; j_call: TRBJ2-4; clone_size: NA
cdr3_aa: CASSLDPGSNQPQHF; cdr3_nt: TGTGCCAGCAGCTTAGACCCAGGTAGCAATCAGCCCCAGCATTTT; v_call: TRBV11-2; d_call: NA; j_call: TRBJ1-5; clone_size: few
cdr3_aa: CASSPRDRDRTDTQYF; cdr3_nt: TGCGCCAGCAGTCCCCGGGACAGGGACCGCACAGATACGCAGTATTTT; v_call: TRBV5-1; d_call: TRBD1; j_call: TRBJ2-3; clone_size: once
cdr3_aa: CASSPPQGTGANVLTF; cdr3_nt: TGTGCCAGCTCACCACCCCAGGGAACTGGGGCCAACGTCCTGACTTTC; v_call: TRBV18; d_call: NA; j_call: TRBJ2-6; clone_size: NA
cdr3_aa: CASSQDPLAKNIQYF; cdr3_nt: TGTGCCAGCAGCCAAGATCCTCTAGCCAAAAACATTCAGTACTTC; v_call: TRBV3-1/TRBV3-2; d_call: NA; j_call: TRBJ2-4; clone_size: once
cdr3_aa: CASSQEGIPGKNIQYF; cdr3_nt: TGCGCCAGCAGCCAAGAAGGGATCCCGGGGAAAAACATTCAGTACTTC; v_call: TRBV4-1; d_call: NA; j_call: TRBJ2-4; clone_size: few
cdr3_aa: CAISAGTGSNQPQHF; cdr3_nt: TGTGCCATCAGCGCCGGGACAGGTAGCAATCAGCCCCAGCATTTT; v_call: TRBV10-3; d_call: TRBD1; j_call: TRBJ1-5; clone_size: NA
cdr3_aa: CASSESGGGYTF; cdr3_nt: TGCGCCAGCAGTGAGTCGGGGGGAGGCTACACCTTC; v_call: TRBV10-1; d_call: NA; j_call: TRBJ1-2; clone_size: NA
cdr3_aa: CASSEAATADPGELFF; cdr3_nt: TGTGCCAGCAGTGAAGCGGCGACGGCGGATCCCGGGGAGCTGTTTTTT; v_call: TRBV6-1; d_call: NA; j_call: TRBJ2-2; clone_size: NA